The TCR beta chain described here comes from a study of identical twins. Trimming removed 2 bases from V and 1 base from J; junction bases left unmatched: 7. Per the germline V gene, CDR1 is KGHSH and CDR2 is LQKENI. The CDR3 is 16 amino acids. Using its own MiXCR run on the 5' RACE reads, TCRdb lists one record per CDR3 protein. The sample lists some 1,700,000 distinct CDR3 sequences, more than 30% occurring once. Whole-study findings and limits: Zero-insertion findings could be partly confounded by invariant cells (MAIT and iNKT cells). Twins' excess sharing was less marked for out-of-frame beta sequences.

Only a few counts were recorded for this clonotype. Its antigen is as yet unknown. The source material was cord blood. V and J are TRBV18 and TRBJ1-1, with 7 positions matching TRBD1. The clonotype comes from a newborn girl in good health. The CDR3, as DNA: TGTGCCAGCTCACCAATGTCCAGGGGGGCGAACACTGAAGCTTTCTTT. Encoded protein: CASSPMSRGANTEAFF.